The entry that follows covers one T cell receptor (beta chain) sequence. Its antigen is not identified. The data originate from a study of graft-versus-host responses after intestinal transplantation. Study overall: Transplants given to recipients were multivisceral, liver-intestinal, or isolated intestinal.

Findings and limits, study-wide: In recipient marrow, GvH clones were found, and some appeared first in ileum or blood. Allografts from individuals with graft-donor T cell macrochimerism displayed high graft-versus-host to host-versus-graft clonal ratios. Association was observed between peak circulating GvH clone levels and early post-transplant HvG declines.

The method was immunoSEQ multiplex PCR; TCRdb's version includes in-frame clones alone and lacks a portion of them. The sample lists more than 95,000 clones, about 93% occurring once. The V and J ends lost 3 bases and 7 bases respectively, with 6 bases between them. Per the germline V gene, CDR1 is GTSNPN and CDR2 is SVGIG (reference sequence). The CDR3 consists of 10 residues. This specimen consisted of unstimulated CD4+ T cells sorted from spleen or lymph node cells, obtained before intestinal transplant. The chain joins TRBV30 to TRBJ1-1; no reliable D call. This TCR derives from a human donor who received an intestinal transplant. This chain's CDR3 is CAWSGIEAFF. As DNA, the CDR3 is TGTGCCTGGAGCGGGATTGAAGCTTTCTTT.